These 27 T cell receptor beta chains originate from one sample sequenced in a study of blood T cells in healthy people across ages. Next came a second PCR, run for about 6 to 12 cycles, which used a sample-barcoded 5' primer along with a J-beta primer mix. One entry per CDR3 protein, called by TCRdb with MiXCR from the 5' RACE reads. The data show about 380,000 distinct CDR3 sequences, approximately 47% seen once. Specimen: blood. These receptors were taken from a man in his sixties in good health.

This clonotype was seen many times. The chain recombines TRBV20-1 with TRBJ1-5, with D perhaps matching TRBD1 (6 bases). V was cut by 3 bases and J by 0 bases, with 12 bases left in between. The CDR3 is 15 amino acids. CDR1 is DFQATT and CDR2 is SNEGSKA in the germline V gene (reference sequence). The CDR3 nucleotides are TGCAGTGCTAGGGAGTGGGGGGCTAGCAATCAGCCCCAGCATTTT. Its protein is CSAREWGASNQPQHF.

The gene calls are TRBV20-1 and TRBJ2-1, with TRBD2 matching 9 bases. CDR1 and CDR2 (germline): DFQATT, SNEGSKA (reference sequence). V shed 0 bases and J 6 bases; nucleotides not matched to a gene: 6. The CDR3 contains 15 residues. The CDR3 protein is CSARDPRLAVNEQFF. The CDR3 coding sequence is TGCAGTGCTAGAGATCCTCGACTAGCGGTCAATGAGCAGTTCTTC.

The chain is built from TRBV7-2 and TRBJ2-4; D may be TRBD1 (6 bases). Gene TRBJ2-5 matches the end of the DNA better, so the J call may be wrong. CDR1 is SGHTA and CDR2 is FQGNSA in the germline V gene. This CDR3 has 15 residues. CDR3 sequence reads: CASSLSQGRRETQYF. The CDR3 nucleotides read TGTGCCAGCAGCTTATCTCAGGGGCGTAGAGAGACCCAGTACTTC.

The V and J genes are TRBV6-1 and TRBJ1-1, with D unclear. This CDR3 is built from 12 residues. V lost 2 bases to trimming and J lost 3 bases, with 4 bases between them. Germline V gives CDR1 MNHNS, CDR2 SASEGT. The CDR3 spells CASSERHTEAFF. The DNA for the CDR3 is TGTGCCAGCAGTGAAAGGCACACTGAAGCTTTCTTT.

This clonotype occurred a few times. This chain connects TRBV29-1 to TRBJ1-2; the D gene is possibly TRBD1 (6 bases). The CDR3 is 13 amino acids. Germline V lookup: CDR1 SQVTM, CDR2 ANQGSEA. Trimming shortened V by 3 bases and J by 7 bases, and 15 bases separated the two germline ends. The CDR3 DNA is TGCAGCGTTGAGTCCGGGGGCAATGGTGGCTACACCTTC. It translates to CSVESGGNGGYTF.

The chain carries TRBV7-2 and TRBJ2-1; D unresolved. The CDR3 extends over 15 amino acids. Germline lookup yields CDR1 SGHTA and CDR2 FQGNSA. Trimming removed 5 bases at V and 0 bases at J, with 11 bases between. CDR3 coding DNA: TGTGCCAGCAGCCCCGGTAGGGACTCCTACAATGAGCAGTTCTTC. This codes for CASSPGRDSYNEQFF.

CDR3 DNA sequence: TGTGCCAGCAGTTACGGCGGGGGGAACACAGATACGCAGTATTTT. Its protein product is CASSYGGGNTDTQYF. The chain employs TRBV6-2 or TRBV6-3 and TRBJ2-3; 8 nucleotides match TRBD2. CDR1 MNHEY and CDR2 SVGEGT come from the germline V gene. The ends lost 2 bases at V and 2 bases at J; junction bases unmatched: 3. The CDR3 sequence is 15 residues long.

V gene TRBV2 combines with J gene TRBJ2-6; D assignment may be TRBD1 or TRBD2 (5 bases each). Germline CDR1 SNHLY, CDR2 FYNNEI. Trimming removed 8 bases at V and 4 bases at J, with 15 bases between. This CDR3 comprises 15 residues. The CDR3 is CASGGKGLGANVLTF. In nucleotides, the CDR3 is TGTGCCAGCGGGGGTAAAGGGTTAGGGGCCAACGTCCTGACTTTC.

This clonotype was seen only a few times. CDR3 nucleotides: TGCGCCAGCAGCCAAACCAAGCGGGAGGGCCACACCGGGGAGCTGTTTTTT. Translation: CASSQTKREGHTGELFF. This chain uses TRBV4-3 with TRBJ2-2, with 10 bases fitting TRBD2. The J segment lost 3 bases and the V segment lost 2 bases, leaving 6 bases of the junction unmatched. CDR3 size: 17 residues. Germline CDR1 is LGHNA and CDR2 is YSLEER.

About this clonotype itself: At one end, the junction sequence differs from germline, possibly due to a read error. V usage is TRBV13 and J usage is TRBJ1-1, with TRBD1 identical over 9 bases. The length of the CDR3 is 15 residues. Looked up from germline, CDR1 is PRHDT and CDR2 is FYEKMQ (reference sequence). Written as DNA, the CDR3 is TGTGCCAGCGGGGGACAGGGACCTACGTACACTGAGGCTTTCTTT. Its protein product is CASGGQGPTYTEAFF.

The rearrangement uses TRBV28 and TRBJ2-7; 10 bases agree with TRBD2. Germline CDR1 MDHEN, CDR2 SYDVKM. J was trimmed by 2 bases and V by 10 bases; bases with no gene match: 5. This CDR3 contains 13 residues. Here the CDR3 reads CATVAGGPYEQYF. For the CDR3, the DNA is TGTGCCACCGTAGCGGGGGGTCCCTACGAGCAGTACTTC.

CDR3 bases: TGCAGCGTTGGAGTGGGGCGGTATGGGGAGACCCAGTACTTC. Its translation: CSVGVGRYGETQYF. The V and J genes are TRBV29-1 and TRBJ2-5, with D perhaps matching TRBD1 (5 bases). The CDR3 extends over 14 amino acids. V lost 4 bases to trimming and J lost 5 bases, with 17 bases between them. Germline CDR1 and CDR2: SQVTM and ANQGSEA.

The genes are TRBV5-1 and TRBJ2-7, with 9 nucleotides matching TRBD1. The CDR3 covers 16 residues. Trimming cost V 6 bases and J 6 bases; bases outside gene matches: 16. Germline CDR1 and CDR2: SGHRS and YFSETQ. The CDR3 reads CASTFVPGQGVFEQYF. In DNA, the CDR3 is TGCGCCAGCACCTTCGTCCCGGGACAGGGCGTCTTCGAGCAGTACTTC.

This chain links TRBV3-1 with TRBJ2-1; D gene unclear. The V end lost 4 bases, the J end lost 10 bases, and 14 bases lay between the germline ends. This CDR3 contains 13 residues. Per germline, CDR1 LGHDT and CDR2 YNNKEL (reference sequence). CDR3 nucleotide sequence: TGTGCCAGCAGCCCAATGGACCCACCCGAGCAGTTCTTC. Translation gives CASSPMDPPEQFF.

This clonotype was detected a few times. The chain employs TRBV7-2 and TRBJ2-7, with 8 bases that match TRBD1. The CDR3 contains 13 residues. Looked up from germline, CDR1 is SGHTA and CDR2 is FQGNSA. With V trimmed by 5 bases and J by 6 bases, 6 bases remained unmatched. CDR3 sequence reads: CASSRQGISEQYF. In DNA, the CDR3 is TGTGCCAGCAGCCGACAGGGGATAAGCGAGCAGTACTTC.

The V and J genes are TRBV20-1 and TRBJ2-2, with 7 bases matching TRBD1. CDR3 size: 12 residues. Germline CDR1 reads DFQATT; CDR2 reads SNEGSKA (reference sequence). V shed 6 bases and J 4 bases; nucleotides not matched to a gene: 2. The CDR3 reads CSATGATGELFF. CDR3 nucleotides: TGCAGTGCCACAGGGGCCACCGGGGAGCTGTTTTTT.

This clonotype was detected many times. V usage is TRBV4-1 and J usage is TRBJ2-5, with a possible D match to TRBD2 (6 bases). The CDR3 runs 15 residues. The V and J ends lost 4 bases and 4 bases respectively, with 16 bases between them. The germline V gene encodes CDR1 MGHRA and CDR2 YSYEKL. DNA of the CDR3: TGCGCCAGCAGCCCAAAGAGGGTCGGGAGAGAGACCCAGTACTTC. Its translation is CASSPKRVGRETQYF.

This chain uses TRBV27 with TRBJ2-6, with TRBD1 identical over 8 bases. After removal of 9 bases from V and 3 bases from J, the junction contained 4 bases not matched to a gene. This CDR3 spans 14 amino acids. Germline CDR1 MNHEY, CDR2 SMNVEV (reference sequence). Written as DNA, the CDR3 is TGTGCCAGTTACAGGGGGAATGGGGCCAACGTCCTGACTTTC. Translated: CASYRGNGANVLTF.

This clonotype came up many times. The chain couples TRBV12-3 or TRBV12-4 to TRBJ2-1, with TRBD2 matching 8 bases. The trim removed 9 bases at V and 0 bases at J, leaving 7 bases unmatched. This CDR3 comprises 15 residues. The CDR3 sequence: CARGAGGSSYNEQFF. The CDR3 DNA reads TGTGCCAGGGGGGCGGGAGGCTCCTCCTACAATGAGCAGTTCTTC.

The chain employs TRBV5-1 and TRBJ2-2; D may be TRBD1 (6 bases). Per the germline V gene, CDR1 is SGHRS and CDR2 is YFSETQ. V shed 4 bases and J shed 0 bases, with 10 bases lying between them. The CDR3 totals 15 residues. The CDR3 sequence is CASSPRTANTGELFF. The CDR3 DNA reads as TGCGCCAGCAGCCCGAGGACAGCGAACACCGGGGAGCTGTTTTTT.

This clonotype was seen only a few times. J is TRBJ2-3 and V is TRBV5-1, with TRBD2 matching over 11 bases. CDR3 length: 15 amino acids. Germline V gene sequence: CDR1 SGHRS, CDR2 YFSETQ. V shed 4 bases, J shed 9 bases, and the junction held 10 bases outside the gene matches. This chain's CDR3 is CASSGSSGGPRTQYF. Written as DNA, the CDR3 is TGCGCCAGCAGCGGATCTAGCGGGGGGCCGAGAACGCAGTATTTT. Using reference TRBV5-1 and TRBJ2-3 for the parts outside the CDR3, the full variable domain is KAGVTQTPRYLIKTRGQQVTLSCSPISGHRSVSWYQQTPGQGLQFLFEYFSETQRNKGNFPGRFSGRQFSNSRSEMNVSTLELGDSALYLCASSGSSGGPRTQYFGPGTRLTVL.

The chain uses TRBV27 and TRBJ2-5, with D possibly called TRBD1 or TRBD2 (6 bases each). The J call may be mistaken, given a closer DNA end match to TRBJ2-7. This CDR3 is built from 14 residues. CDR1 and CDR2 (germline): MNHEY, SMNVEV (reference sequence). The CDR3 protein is CASSPGALSYEQYF. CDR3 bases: TGTGCCAGCAGTCCGGGGGCCCTCTCCTACGAGCAGTACTTC.

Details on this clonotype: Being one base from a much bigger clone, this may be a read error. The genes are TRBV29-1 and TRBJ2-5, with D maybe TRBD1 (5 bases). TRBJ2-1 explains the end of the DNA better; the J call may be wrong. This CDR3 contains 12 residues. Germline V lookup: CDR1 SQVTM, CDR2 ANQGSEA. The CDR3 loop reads CSGKQGQETQFF. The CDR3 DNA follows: TGCAGCGGGAAGCAGGGCCAAGAGACCCAGTTCTTC.

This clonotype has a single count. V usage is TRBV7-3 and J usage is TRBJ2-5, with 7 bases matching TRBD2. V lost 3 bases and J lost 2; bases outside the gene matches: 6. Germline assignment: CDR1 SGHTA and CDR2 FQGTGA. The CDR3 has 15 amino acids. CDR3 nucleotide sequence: TGTGCCAGCAGCTTCTCAGTCGGGGGGCAAGAGACCCAGTACTTC. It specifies CASSFSVGGQETQYF.

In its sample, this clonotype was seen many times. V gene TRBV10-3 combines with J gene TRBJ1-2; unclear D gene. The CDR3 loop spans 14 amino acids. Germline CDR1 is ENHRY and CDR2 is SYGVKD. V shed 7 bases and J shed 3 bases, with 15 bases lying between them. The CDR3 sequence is CAITRRPEDYGYTF. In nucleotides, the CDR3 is TGTGCCATCACGAGACGCCCCGAGGACTATGGCTACACCTTC.

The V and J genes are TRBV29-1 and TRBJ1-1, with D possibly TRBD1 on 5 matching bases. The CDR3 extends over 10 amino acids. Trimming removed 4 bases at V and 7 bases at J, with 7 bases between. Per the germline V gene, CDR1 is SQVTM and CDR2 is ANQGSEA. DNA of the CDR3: TGCAGCGTTGGTGACAGTGAAGCTTTCTTT. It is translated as CSVGDSEAFF.

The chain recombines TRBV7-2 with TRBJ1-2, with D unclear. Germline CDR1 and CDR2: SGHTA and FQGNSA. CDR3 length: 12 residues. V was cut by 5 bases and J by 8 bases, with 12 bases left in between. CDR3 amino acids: CASSLDTGGYTF. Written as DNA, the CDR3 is TGTGCCAGCAGCCTCGACACGGGGGGCTACACCTTC.